One and the same sample provided the 27 T cell receptor beta chains below, sequenced in a study of persistence of HIV-infected CD4 T cells. Nonspecific anti-CD3/anti-CD28 bead stimulation represents the broad CD4+ T cell repertoire. Sorting selected CD4+ T cells upregulating both CD40 ligand and CD69. Their antigen targets remain unknown. The immunoSEQ assay was version 4, run in survey mode. Generated by immunoSEQ multiplex PCR, the TCRdb table keeps only in-frame clones and is missing some. This repertoire shows about 51,000 clones, 80% to 90% found once; its top ten account for 2.5% to 4%. Sequencing was performed on CD4+ T cells sorted from PBMCs after approximately 19-hour stimulation, taken from a patient who received antiretroviral therapy. The receptor set was obtained from an adult woman with HIV who was CMV-seropositive.

This chain links TRBV7-2 with TRBJ2-3; the D call may be TRBD1 or TRBD2 (6 bases each). Trimming took 4 bases from V and 2 from J, leaving 13 bases between them. The CDR3 runs to 15 residues. Germline V gene sequence: CDR1 SGHTA, CDR2 FQGNSA. Here the CDR3 reads CASSYIGGFTDTQYF. CDR3 nucleotides: TGTGCCAGCAGCTACATAGGGGGGTTCACAGATACGCAGTATTTT.

V is TRBV20-1 and J is TRBJ2-3, with TRBD2 as a possible D gene (5 bases). V shed 3 bases and J shed 2 bases, with 9 bases lying between them. Per germline, CDR1 DFQATT and CDR2 SNEGSKA (reference sequence). CDR3 length: 13 residues. CDR3 amino acids: CSASEGTTDTQYF. The DNA of the CDR3 is TGCAGTGCTAGTGAGGGAACCACAGATACGCAGTATTTT.

This chain uses TRBV28 with TRBJ2-6, with D maybe TRBD1 (6 bases). Germline CDR1 MDHEN, CDR2 SYDVKM. This CDR3 is 15 amino acids long. V lost 8 bases and J lost 4, with 15 bases in between. The DNA of the CDR3 is TGTGCCAGCGGACTCCCCGGGACAGGGGCCAACGTCCTGACTTTC. Residues: CASGLPGTGANVLTF.

This clone has only a few counts. The rearrangement joins TRBV6-5 to TRBJ1-1; D is ambiguous. Germline V lookup: CDR1 MNHEY, CDR2 SVGAGI. Deletions cut 6 bases from V and 0 bases from J, with 8 bases between. The CDR3 runs 13 residues. This CDR3 is CASRRQLNTEAFF. The CDR3 region has the DNA TGTGCCAGCAGGAGACAATTGAACACTGAAGCTTTCTTT.

This sequence joins TRBV7-6 and TRBJ2-2, with D possibly being TRBD1 (5 bases). The V and J ends lost 7 bases and 4 bases respectively, with 13 bases between them. The CDR3 extends over 14 amino acids. Germline CDR1 SGHVS, CDR2 FNYEAQ. CDR3 in DNA: TGTGCCAGCAACCAGGGTTTAAGCACCGGGGAGCTGTTTTTT. Protein sequence: CASNQGLSTGELFF.

The chain carries TRBV4-1 and TRBJ1-2, with D possibly matching TRBD1 (5 bases). CDR3 length equals 17 residues. Trimming removed 3 bases at V and 4 bases at J, with 21 bases between. CDR1 is MGHRA and CDR2 is YSYEKL in the germline V gene. This CDR3 is CASSQQSRGSRGYGYTF. Written as DNA, the CDR3 is TGCGCCAGCAGCCAGCAGTCACGGGGGAGCCGGGGCTATGGCTACACCTTC.

This clone was counted a single time. The V and J genes are TRBV24-1 and TRBJ2-3; D possibly matches TRBD1 or TRBD2 (5 bases each). Germline values: CDR1 KGHDR, CDR2 SFDVKD. V gave up 2 bases and J gave up 0 bases, with 8 bases separating them. The CDR3 length is 15 residues. CDR3 in DNA: TGTGCCACCAGTGATTACGGGGACAGCACAGATACGCAGTATTTT. Its translation: CATSDYGDSTDTQYF.

The V gene is TRBV6-1, the J gene TRBJ2-7; 8 bases fit TRBD1. This CDR3 has 19 amino acids. V shed 3 bases and J 2 bases; nucleotides not matched to a gene: 18. Germline CDR1 and CDR2: MNHNS and SASEGT. The CDR3 is CASSDPGQALSFPPYEQYF. In DNA, the CDR3 is TGTGCCAGCAGTGACCCGGGACAGGCCTTATCATTTCCTCCCTACGAGCAGTACTTC.

The genes are TRBV19 and TRBJ2-5; D may be TRBD1 (5 bases). The CDR3 runs to 15 residues. CDR1 and CDR2 from the germline V gene are LNHDA and SQIVND (reference sequence). V shed 2 bases and J shed 2 bases, with 12 bases lying between them. This chain's CDR3 is CASSISQGSQETQYF. The CDR3, as DNA: TGTGCCAGTAGTATATCCCAGGGTTCGCAAGAGACCCAGTACTTC.

The chain joins TRBV10-1 to TRBJ1-5; unclear D gene. Germline CDR1 reads WNHNN; CDR2 reads SYGVQD (reference sequence). CDR3 length: 14 residues. The germline V and J ends were trimmed by 0 bases and 1 base, with 4 bases remaining between them. The CDR3 protein is CASSESGSNQPQHF. The CDR3 nucleotides are TGCGCCAGCAGTGAGTCTGGGAGCAATCAGCCCCAGCATTTT.

V is TRBV7-9 and J is TRBJ1-1; D possibly corresponds to TRBD1 (6 bases). The CDR3 runs 15 residues. Trimming stripped 7 bases from V and 0 bases from J, with 15 bases between. Per the germline V gene, CDR1 is SEHNR and CDR2 is FQNEAQ (reference sequence). The CDR3 coding sequence is TGTGCCAGCACCAAGGACAGAGTCGTGAACACTGAAGCTTTCTTT. It yields the protein CASTKDRVVNTEAFF.

This rearrangement joins TRBV3-1 (or the pseudogene TRBV3-2) to TRBJ2-1, with 10 bases lining up with TRBD1. This CDR3 is built from 16 residues. Trimming cost V 5 bases and J 6 bases; bases outside gene matches: 10. The V gene's germline CDR1 is LGHDT and CDR2 YNNKEL (reference sequence). CDR3 residues: CASSASGTGVTNEQFF. The DNA of the CDR3 is TGTGCCAGCAGCGCTTCGGGGACAGGGGTAACCAATGAGCAGTTCTTC.

V is TRBV6-5 and J is TRBJ1-6, with 7 bases that match TRBD1. The CDR3 totals 15 residues. V was clipped by 6 bases and J by 9 bases; unmatched bases: 11. Germline CDR1 MNHEY, CDR2 SVGAGI. CDR3 DNA sequence: TGTGCCAGCAGGGCAGATTGGACAGGCAGTTCACCCCTCCACTTT. Its protein product is CASRADWTGSSPLHF.

This chain connects TRBV9 to TRBJ2-3; D unresolved. Deletions cut 4 bases from V and 0 bases from J, with 9 bases between. In germline, CDR1 is SGDLS, CDR2 YYNGEE. The CDR3 has 14 residues. DNA for the CDR3: TGTGCCAGCAGCCTTCTAAGTAGCACAGATACGCAGTATTTT. Translating gives CASSLLSSTDTQYF.

This chain's CDR3 is CASSFWTDKLSSGANVLTF. The CDR3 coding sequence is TGTGCCAGCAGTTTTTGGACAGACAAACTATCCTCTGGGGCCAACGTCCTGACTTTC. V gene TRBV6-2 or TRBV6-3 combines with J gene TRBJ2-6, with D tentatively TRBD1 (6 bases). The CDR3 is 19 residues long. V lost 4 bases and J 0 bases, leaving 19 bases between the germline ends. The V gene's germline CDR1 is MNHEY and CDR2 SVGEGT.

The rearrangement joins TRBV19 to TRBJ1-5; D gene ambiguous. Germline CDR1 is LNHDA and CDR2 is SQIVND (reference sequence). CDR3 length: 13 residues. V lost 2 bases, J lost 9 bases, and 11 bases lay in between. The CDR3 reads CASSIPHSGPQHF. Written as DNA, the CDR3 is TGTGCCAGTAGTATACCCCACTCGGGGCCCCAGCATTTT.

The rearrangement joins TRBV7-6 to TRBJ2-7, with 12 bases that match TRBD2. The germline V gene encodes CDR1 SGHVS and CDR2 FNYEAQ. The CDR3 contains 15 residues. Trimming cost V 4 bases and J 4 bases; bases outside gene matches: 5. Here the CDR3 reads CASSSTSGSRYEQYF. The CDR3 DNA reads TGTGCCAGCAGCTCGACTAGCGGGAGCAGGTACGAGCAGTACTTC.

The gene calls are TRBV10-1 and TRBJ1-1; weak D call: TRBD1 (5 bases). CDR1 WNHNN and CDR2 SYGVQD come from the germline V gene (reference sequence). The germline V and J ends were trimmed by 0 bases and 2 bases, with 7 bases remaining between them. The CDR3 extends over 14 amino acids. This chain's CDR3 is CASSESGGNTEAFF. In nucleotides, the CDR3 is TGCGCCAGCAGTGAGTCGGGGGGAAACACTGAAGCTTTCTTT.

CDR3 DNA sequence: TGTGCCAGCAGCGCGGGTGGTGGGCCACACAATGAGCAGTTCTTC. Its protein product is CASSAGGGPHNEQFF. This chain connects TRBV7-3 to TRBJ2-1; weak D call: TRBD2 (5 bases). Trimming took 5 bases from V and 5 from J, leaving 16 bases between them. The germline gives CDR1 SGHTA, CDR2 FQGTGA. The CDR3 contains 15 residues.

The chain combines TRBV10-1 with TRBJ1-1, with a possible D match to TRBD1 (5 bases). V lost 2 bases and J lost 1, with 11 bases in between. Germline V lookup: CDR1 WNHNN, CDR2 SYGVQD (reference sequence). The CDR3 loop spans 15 amino acids. CDR3 residues: CASSEGTGGNTEAFF. The CDR3 coding sequence is TGCGCCAGCAGTGAGGGGACTGGCGGGAACACTGAAGCTTTCTTT.

V is TRBV24-1 and J is TRBJ2-3; D is unresolved. Looked up from germline, CDR1 is KGHDR and CDR2 is SFDVKD. The CDR3 sequence is 12 residues long. V dropped 3 bases and J dropped 8 bases, with 8 bases sitting between them. The CDR3 is CATSDRTGTQYF. CDR3 DNA: TGTGCCACCAGTGATAGAACGGGTACGCAGTATTTT.

The chain has TRBV10-3 and TRBJ2-5; the match to TRBD2 covers 11 bases. The CDR3 length is 13 residues. The V gene end was trimmed by 7 bases and the J gene end by 4 bases; junction bases not matched to a gene: 2. Per the germline V gene, CDR1 is ENHRY and CDR2 is SYGVKD. CDR3 amino acids: CAINSGRGETQYF. The DNA for the CDR3 is TGTGCCATCAATAGCGGGAGGGGAGAGACCCAGTACTTC.

The gene calls are TRBV10-3 and TRBJ1-2; 12 positions match TRBD1. This CDR3 has 14 residues. Per the germline V gene, CDR1 is ENHRY and CDR2 is SYGVKD. With V trimmed by 6 bases and J by 6 bases, 5 bases remained unmatched. The DNA for the CDR3 is TGTGCCATCAGAGGGACAGGGGGCGGGAATGGCTACACCTTC. Encoded protein: CAIRGTGGGNGYTF.

The chain uses TRBV28 and TRBJ2-2; D call uncertain. V was clipped by 8 bases and J by 6 bases, with 13 bases between them. From germline, CDR1 is MDHEN and CDR2 SYDVKM. The CDR3 is 13 residues long. CDR3 sequence: CASLRIGAGELFF. The DNA for the CDR3 is TGTGCCAGCTTACGTATTGGAGCCGGGGAGCTGTTTTTT.

This sequence joins TRBV19 and TRBJ2-3; 12 nucleotides line up with TRBD2. Germline CDR1 reads LNHDA; CDR2 reads SQIVND (reference sequence). This CDR3 comprises 15 residues. Trimming took 1 base from V and 6 from J; bases not matched to a gene: 2. The CDR3: CASSIVLAGGDTQYF. The CDR3 coding sequence is TGTGCCAGTAGTATAGTACTAGCGGGAGGCGATACGCAGTATTTT.

The chain uses TRBV14 and TRBJ1-2, with a weak D call TRBD1 (5 bases). Germline CDR1 SGHDN, CDR2 FVKESK. This CDR3 has 15 amino acids. V was cut by 4 bases and J by 0 bases, with 12 bases left in between. The CDR3 reads CASSLTGTANYGYTF. The CDR3 bases are TGTGCCAGCAGCCTAACGGGGACGGCTAACTATGGCTACACCTTC.

The chain couples TRBV2 to TRBJ1-1; D is ambiguous. Germline CDR1 and CDR2: SNHLY and FYNNEI. The V end was cut by 4 bases, the J end by 1 base, with 7 bases between. This CDR3 is built from 13 residues. CDR3 loop: CASSAGWNTEAFF. The DNA for the CDR3 is TGTGCCAGCAGTGCAGGATGGAACACTGAAGCTTTCTTT.